This T cell receptor beta chain was sequenced for a study of blood T cells in healthy people across ages. Through a sample-barcoded 5' primer and a J-beta primer mix, a second PCR was run for roughly 6 to 12 cycles. MiXCR was run by TCRdb on the 5' RACE reads, yielding one entry per CDR3 protein. The sample holds some 800,000 distinct CDR3 sequences, under 55% seen once. The origin of this receptor is a man between 60 and 70 years old in good health. Sequenced sample: blood.

Written as DNA, the CDR3 is TGCGCCAGCAGCTTGGACGCCCCCAACCATGAGCAGTTCTTC. Translation: CASSLDAPNHEQFF. The gene calls are TRBV5-1 and TRBJ2-1; the D is unclear. Germline V gene lookup returns CDR1 SGHRS and CDR2 YFSETQ. V was shortened by 0 bases and J by 8 bases, with 12 bases between the two germline ends. The CDR3 sequence is 14 residues long.